Shown below are 27 T cell receptor beta chains from a single sample sequenced in a study of CD8+ T cells in alopecia areata. The treatment is: oral pan-JAK inhibitor, 5-10 mg twice daily. cDNA reverse transcribed from extracted RNA served as the sequencing template. Produced via immunoSEQ multiplex PCR; TCRdb's table is partial and in-frame only. Of approximately 200,000 clones detected, 55% to 70% appear once; the ten largest clones hold around 3%. Sequences were derived from CD4+ T cells sorted from blood, sampled at week 4, from a patient treated with tofacitinib. These receptors were obtained from a human donor with alopecia areata.

V usage is TRBV2 and J usage is TRBJ2-3; D unresolved. This CDR3 has 15 residues. Germline lookup yields CDR1 SNHLY and CDR2 FYNNEI. Trimming removed 7 bases from V and 1 base from J, with 15 bases in between. CDR3 sequence: CASISFLTRTDTQYF. CDR3 nucleotide sequence: TGTGCCAGCATTTCGTTCTTGACCCGCACAGATACGCAGTATTTT.

The chain uses TRBV6-6 and TRBJ2-1, with 10 bases lining up with TRBD2. This CDR3 is built from 16 residues. Losses at the gene ends were 5 bases for V and 3 bases for J; bases not matched to a gene: 7. Germline V gives CDR1 MNHNY, CDR2 SVGAGI (reference sequence). The CDR3 DNA reads TGTGCCAGCAGTCTCAAAGCTAGCGGGGGCTACAATGAGCAGTTCTTC. Protein: CASSLKASGGYNEQFF.

This rearrangement joins TRBV30 to TRBJ2-3, with D possibly matching TRBD2 (6 bases). Trimming pared 4 bases from V and 0 bases from J, leaving 11 bases between. Germline loops: CDR1 GTSNPN, CDR2 SVGIG (reference sequence). CDR3 size: 14 residues. The CDR3 loop reads CAWTRGRSTDTQYF. In nucleotides, the CDR3 is TGTGCCTGGACCCGGGGGAGAAGCACAGATACGCAGTATTTT. The full variable domain, rest sourced from reference TRBV30 and TRBJ2-3, is SQTIHQWPATLVQPVGSPLSLECTVEGTSNPNLYWYRQAAGRGLQLLFYSVGIGQISSEVPQNLSASRPQDRQFILSSKKLLLSDSGFYLCAWTRGRSTDTQYFGPGTRLTVL.

This clone appeared a few times. This rearrangement joins TRBV6-6 to TRBJ2-5; 14 nucleotides match TRBD2. V shed 5 bases and J 5 bases; nucleotides not matched to a gene: 7. This CDR3 has 16 amino acids. CDR1 is MNHNY and CDR2 is SVGAGI in the germline V gene (reference sequence). The DNA of the CDR3 is TGTGCCAGCAGTCTGACTAGCGGGGGGGCTCGGGAGACCCAGTACTTC. This codes for CASSLTSGGARETQYF.

The gene calls are TRBV5-1 and TRBJ1-1; 8 bases agree with TRBD1. Trimming removed 4 bases from V and 4 bases from J; junction bases left unmatched: 3. Per germline, CDR1 SGHRS and CDR2 YFSETQ. This CDR3 has 13 amino acids. The DNA for the CDR3 is TGCGCCAGCAGCCCGACAGGGGTCACTGAAGCTTTCTTT. Its translation is CASSPTGVTEAFF.

The V gene is TRBV30, the J gene TRBJ1-2; maybe TRBD1 (6 bases). The ends were cut back, 4 bases at V and 4 bases at J, with 10 bases in the middle. Germline V lookup: CDR1 GTSNPN, CDR2 SVGIG (reference sequence). There are 12 residues in the CDR3. The CDR3, as DNA: TGTGCCTGGAACAGGGTAGGCTATGGCTACACCTTC. This gives the protein CAWNRVGYGYTF.

This chain uses TRBV6-1 with TRBJ2-5; 8 nucleotides match TRBD1. The germline gives CDR1 MNHNS, CDR2 SASEGT. V was pared by 10 bases and J by 5 bases, with 6 bases of the junction left unmatched. There are 12 residues in the CDR3. The CDR3 region is CATRTGKETQYF. The CDR3 bases are TGTGCCACCCGGACAGGGAAGGAGACCCAGTACTTC.

This clone was counted between two and nine times. This sequence joins TRBV7-2 and TRBJ2-7; weak D call: TRBD2 (7 bases). Trimming shortened V by 1 base and J by 0 bases, and 13 bases separated the two germline ends. Germline CDR1 and CDR2: SGHTA and FQGNSA. The CDR3 runs 16 residues. CDR3 bases: TGTGCCAGCAGCTTAGACGGCGGGGGCCTCTCCTACGAGCAGTACTTC. This translates into CASSLDGGGLSYEQYF.

This clone was seen only a few times. The chain uses TRBV19 and TRBJ2-6; either TRBD1 or TRBD2 may fit D (6 bases each). The ends were cut back, 10 bases at V and 3 bases at J, with 16 bases in the middle. This CDR3 is 15 amino acids long. Germline loops: CDR1 LNHDA, CDR2 SQIVND (reference sequence). Here the CDR3 reads CATLKRGVGANVLTF. Here the CDR3 DNA reads TGTGCCACCCTAAAGAGGGGGGTTGGGGCCAACGTCCTGACTTTC.

The rearrangement uses TRBV18 and TRBJ2-5; tentative D call: TRBD2 (6 bases). V was cut by 0 bases and J by 7 bases, with 18 bases left in between. CDR1 and CDR2 from the germline V gene are KGHSH and LQKENI. This CDR3 is built from 16 residues. This CDR3 is CASSPPGGGGAGTQYF. CDR3 coding DNA: TGTGCCAGCTCACCACCTGGCGGAGGAGGGGCAGGGACCCAGTACTTC. Looking up the rest from reference TRBV18 and TRBJ2-5 gives the full variable domain: NAGVMQNPRHLVRRRGQEARLRCSPMKGHSHVYWYRQLPEEGLKFMVYLQKENIIDESGMPKERFSAEFPKEGPSILRIQQVVRGDSAAYFCASSPPGGGGAGTQYFGPGTRLLVL.

The genes are TRBV27 and TRBJ1-2; possible D gene TRBD1, 5 bases. Germline CDR1 and CDR2: MNHEY and SMNVEV (reference sequence). V lost 6 bases to trimming and J lost 3 bases, with 17 bases between them. This CDR3 is 15 amino acids long. As DNA, the CDR3 is TGTGCCAGCAGCAGTCCCGGGACGGGAGACTATGGCTACACCTTC. Amino acids: CASSSPGTGDYGYTF.

This clone was seen a handful of times. The chain couples TRBV14 to TRBJ2-7; D not resolved. Germline V gene data show CDR1 as SGHDN and CDR2 as FVKESK. This CDR3 contains 13 residues. V was clipped by 2 bases and J by 5 bases, with 10 bases between them. For the CDR3, the DNA is TGTGCCAGCAGCCAACAACTCAGAAACGAGCAGTACTTC. Translating gives CASSQQLRNEQYF.

The chain uses TRBV5-4 and TRBJ1-2; D unclear. CDR3 length: 13 residues. V lost 4 bases and J lost 1, with 8 bases in between. Germline V lookup: CDR1 SGHNT, CDR2 YYREEE (reference sequence). CDR3 nucleotide sequence: TGTGCCAGCAGCCCCGAAGTTAACTATGGCTACACCTTC. Translated, it gives CASSPEVNYGYTF. The complete variable domain, with remaining parts taken from reference TRBV5-4 and TRBJ1-2, reads ETGVTQSPTHLIKTRGQQVTLRCSSQSGHNTVSWYQQALGQGPQFIFQYYREEENGRGNFPPRFSGLQFPNYSSELNVNALELDDSALYLCASSPEVNYGYTFGSGTRLTVV.

This sequence joins TRBV15 and TRBJ2-2, with a weak D call TRBD2 (7 bases). CDR3 length equals 16 residues. The V end lost 3 bases, the J end lost 3 bases, and 14 bases lay between the germline ends. Germline V gene sequence: CDR1 LNHNV, CDR2 YYDKDF (reference sequence). The CDR3 sequence is CATSSPGGVDTGELFF. CDR3 bases: TGTGCCACCAGCAGCCCGGGGGGCGTCGACACCGGGGAGCTGTTTTTT.

This clone has only a few counts. The chain has TRBV27 and TRBJ1-6; D possibly corresponds to TRBD1 (6 bases). Germline CDR1 and CDR2: MNHEY and SMNVEV (reference sequence). The CDR3 has 13 residues. The V end lost 5 bases, the J end lost 8 bases, and 10 bases lay between the germline ends. CDR3 coding DNA: TGTGCCAGCAGTCTACACAGGGATTCACCCCTCCACTTT. Its translation is CASSLHRDSPLHF.

In this sample, this clone turned up once. The chain uses TRBV5-1 and TRBJ2-3; unclear D gene. Germline V gives CDR1 SGHRS, CDR2 YFSETQ. V was pared by 4 bases and J by 5 bases, with 5 bases between. The CDR3 is made up of 11 amino acids. CDR3 protein: CASSVGDTQYF. The DNA of the CDR3 is TGCGCCAGCAGCGTCGGAGATACGCAGTATTTT.

The CDR3 spells CASSLDRRQYF. CDR3 in DNA: TGTGCCAGCAGCTTAGATCGACGGCAGTACTTC. The chain has TRBV7-9 and TRBJ2-7; D remains unclear. Germline V CDR1 and CDR2: SEHNR, FQNEAQ (reference sequence). Trimming removed 1 base from V and 9 bases from J, with 7 bases in between. CDR3 length: 11 amino acids.

The chain couples TRBV7-2 to TRBJ1-2; D not certain. Germline assignment: CDR1 SGHTA and CDR2 FQGNSA. The CDR3 sequence is 12 residues long. Trimming left V 2 bases short and J 8 bases short, with 9 bases between. The CDR3 region is CASSLQGLGYTF. CDR3 bases: TGTGCCAGCAGCTTACAAGGACTGGGCTACACCTTC.

The chain combines TRBV2 with TRBJ1-5; TRBD1 might be the D (5 bases). Trimming stripped 4 bases from V and 4 bases from J, with 14 bases between. Germline V lookup: CDR1 SNHLY, CDR2 FYNNEI. CDR3 size: 15 residues. The CDR3 loop reads CASSGNRWGNQPQHF. In DNA, the CDR3 is TGTGCCAGCAGTGGTAACCGGTGGGGGAATCAGCCCCAGCATTTT.

For the CDR3, the DNA is TGTGCCAGCAGCCCACAGGGACTAGCTGTAGATACGCAGTATTTT. The encoded protein is CASSPQGLAVDTQYF. The rearrangement links TRBV5-4 to TRBJ2-3; TRBD2 aligns across 9 bases. Losses at the gene ends were 4 bases for V and 5 bases for J; bases not matched to a gene: 8. The CDR3 is made up of 15 amino acids. CDR1 and CDR2 (germline): SGHNT, YYREEE (reference sequence).

This chain joins TRBV6-5 and TRBJ2-6; D gene unclear. Germline V CDR1 and CDR2: MNHEY, SVGAGI. The V and J ends lost 3 bases and 0 bases respectively, with 9 bases between them. The length of the CDR3 is 16 residues. The CDR3, as DNA: TGTGCCAGCAGTTATGGGGTCCTCTCTGGGGCCAACGTCCTGACTTTC. This sequence encodes CASSYGVLSGANVLTF.

The V call is TRBV4-2, the J call TRBJ2-5; 9 nucleotides agree with TRBD2. Germline CDR1 and CDR2: LGHNA and YNFKEQ. CDR3 length: 16 amino acids. V was clipped by 0 bases and J by 5 bases; unmatched bases: 7. The DNA for the CDR3 is TGTGCCAGCAGCCAAGAGGCGGGGGGGGCCACGGAGACCCAGTACTTC. This gives the protein CASSQEAGGATETQYF.

The V gene is TRBV30, the J gene TRBJ2-7, with unresolved D. With 1 base removed from V and 5 bases from J, the gap between germline ends came to 12 bases. CDR1 and CDR2 (germline): GTSNPN, SVGIG (reference sequence). This CDR3 is 13 amino acids long. CDR3 DNA: TGTGCCTGGAGTGCCTATCACGAGAACGAGCAGTACTTC. This translates into CAWSAYHENEQYF.

This clone showed up just once. This chain uses TRBV29-1 with TRBJ2-3; D could derive from TRBD1 or TRBD2 (6 bases each). Per the germline V gene, CDR1 is SQVTM and CDR2 is ANQGSEA. The CDR3 runs to 14 residues. V was trimmed by 6 bases and J by 2 bases, leaving 15 bases between them. This chain's CDR3 is CSVNKGGNTDTQYF. For the CDR3, the DNA is TGCAGCGTCAACAAGGGGGGCAACACAGATACGCAGTATTTT.

CDR3 nucleotide sequence: TGTGCCAGCTCACCGGTAGGCAGGGGCGAGCAGTACTTC. The encoded protein is CASSPVGRGEQYF. The chain uses TRBV18 and TRBJ2-7; TRBD1 might be the D (6 bases). CDR1 and CDR2 from the germline V gene are KGHSH and LQKENI. The length of the CDR3 is 13 residues. Trimming removed 3 bases at V and 6 bases at J, with 12 bases between.

The count of this clone is one. The J gene is TRBJ2-7, the V gene TRBV2; 10 nucleotides line up with TRBD2. The CDR3 sequence is 14 residues long. The V segment lost 6 bases and the J segment 6 bases; nucleotides outside the gene matches: 8. Germline-derived CDR1 and CDR2 are SNHLY and FYNNEI. The CDR3, as DNA: TGTGCCAGCAGCACTAGCGGGGTATCTACCGAGCAGTACTTC. As protein: CASSTSGVSTEQYF.

This clone was counted once. The genes are TRBV27 and TRBJ1-5, with D tentatively TRBD1 (5 bases). This CDR3 is built from 13 residues. Trimming pared 6 bases from V and 6 bases from J, leaving 12 bases between. CDR1 is MNHEY and CDR2 is SMNVEV in the germline V gene (reference sequence). CDR3 amino acids: CASSQAGGQPQHF. Here the CDR3 DNA reads TGTGCCAGCAGCCAAGCTGGGGGTCAGCCCCAGCATTTT.